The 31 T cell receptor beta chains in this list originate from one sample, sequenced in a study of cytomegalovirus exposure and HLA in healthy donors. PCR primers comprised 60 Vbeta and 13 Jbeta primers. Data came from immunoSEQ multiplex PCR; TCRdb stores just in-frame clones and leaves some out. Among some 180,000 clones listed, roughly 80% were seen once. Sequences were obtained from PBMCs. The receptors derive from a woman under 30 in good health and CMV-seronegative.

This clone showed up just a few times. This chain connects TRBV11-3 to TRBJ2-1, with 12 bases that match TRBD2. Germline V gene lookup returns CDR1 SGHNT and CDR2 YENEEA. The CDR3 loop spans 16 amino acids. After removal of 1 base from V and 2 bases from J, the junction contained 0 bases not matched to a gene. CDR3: CASSLGTSGAYNEQFF. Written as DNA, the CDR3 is TGTGCCAGCAGCTTAGGGACTAGCGGGGCCTACAATGAGCAGTTCTTC.

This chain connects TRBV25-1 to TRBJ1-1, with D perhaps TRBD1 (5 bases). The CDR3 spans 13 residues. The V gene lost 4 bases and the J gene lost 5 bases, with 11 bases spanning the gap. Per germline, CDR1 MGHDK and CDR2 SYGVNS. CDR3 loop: CASSVGVWTEAFF. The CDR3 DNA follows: TGTGCCAGCAGTGTAGGGGTGTGGACTGAAGCTTTCTTT. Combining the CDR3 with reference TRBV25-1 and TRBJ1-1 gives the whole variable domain EADIYQTPRYLVIGTGKKITLECSQTMGHDKMYWYQQDPGMELHLIHYSYGVNSTEKGDLSSESTVSRIRTEHFPLTLESARPSHTSQYLCASSVGVWTEAFFGQGTRLTVV.

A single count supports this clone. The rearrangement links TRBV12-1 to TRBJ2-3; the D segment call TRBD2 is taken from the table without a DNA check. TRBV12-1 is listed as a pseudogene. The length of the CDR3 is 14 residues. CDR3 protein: CASSSTSGTDTQYF. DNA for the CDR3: TGTGCCAGCAGCTCGACTAGCGGCACAGATACGCAGTATTTT.

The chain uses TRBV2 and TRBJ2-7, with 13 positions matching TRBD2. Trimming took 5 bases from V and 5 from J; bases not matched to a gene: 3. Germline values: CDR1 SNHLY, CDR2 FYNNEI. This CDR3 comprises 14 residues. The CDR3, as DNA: TGTGCCAGCAGTAAGGGGACTAGCGGGAACGAGCAGTACGTC. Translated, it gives CASSKGTSGNEQYV.

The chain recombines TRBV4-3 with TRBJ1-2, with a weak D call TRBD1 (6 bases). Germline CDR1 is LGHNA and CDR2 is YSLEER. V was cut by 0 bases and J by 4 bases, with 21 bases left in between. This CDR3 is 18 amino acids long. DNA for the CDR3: TGCGCCAGCAGCCAAGATTTTACACGGGGACGCAGGGGCTATGGCTACACCTTC. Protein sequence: CASSQDFTRGRRGYGYTF.

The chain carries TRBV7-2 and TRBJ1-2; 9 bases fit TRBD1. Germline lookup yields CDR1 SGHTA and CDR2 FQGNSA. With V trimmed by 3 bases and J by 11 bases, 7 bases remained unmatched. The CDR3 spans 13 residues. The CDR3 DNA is TGTGCCAGCAGCTTCAACAACAGGGGGCCTTACACCTTC. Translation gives CASSFNNRGPYTF.

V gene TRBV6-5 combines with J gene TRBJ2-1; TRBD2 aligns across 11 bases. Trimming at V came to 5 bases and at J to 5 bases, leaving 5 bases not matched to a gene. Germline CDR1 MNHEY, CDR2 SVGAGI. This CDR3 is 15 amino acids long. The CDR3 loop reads CASSHLAGGHNEQFF. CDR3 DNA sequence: TGTGCCAGCAGTCACCTAGCGGGAGGTCACAATGAGCAGTTCTTC.

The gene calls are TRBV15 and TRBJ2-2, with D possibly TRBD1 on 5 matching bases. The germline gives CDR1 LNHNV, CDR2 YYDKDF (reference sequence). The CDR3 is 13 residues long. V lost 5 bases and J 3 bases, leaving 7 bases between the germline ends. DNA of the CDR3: TGTGCCACCAGCGGACAATACACCGGGGAGCTGTTTTTT. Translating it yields CATSGQYTGELFF.

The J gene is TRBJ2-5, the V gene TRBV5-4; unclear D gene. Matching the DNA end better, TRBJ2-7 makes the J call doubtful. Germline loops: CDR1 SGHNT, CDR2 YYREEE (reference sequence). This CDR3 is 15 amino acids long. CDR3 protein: CASSLGLSGAYEQYF. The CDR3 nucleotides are TGTGCCAGCAGCTTGGGTCTCTCAGGCGCCTACGAGCAGTACTTC.

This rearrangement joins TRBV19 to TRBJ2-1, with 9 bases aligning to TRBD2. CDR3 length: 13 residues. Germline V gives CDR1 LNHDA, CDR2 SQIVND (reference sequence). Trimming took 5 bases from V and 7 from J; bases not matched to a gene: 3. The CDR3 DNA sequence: TGTGCCAGTAGTTTACTAGCGGGTAATGAGCAGTTCTTC. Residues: CASSLLAGNEQFF.

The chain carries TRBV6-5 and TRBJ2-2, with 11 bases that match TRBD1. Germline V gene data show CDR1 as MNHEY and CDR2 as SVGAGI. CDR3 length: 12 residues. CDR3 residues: CSDRGPAGELFF. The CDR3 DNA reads TGTTCGGACAGGGGGCCGGCCGGGGAGCTGTTTTTT.

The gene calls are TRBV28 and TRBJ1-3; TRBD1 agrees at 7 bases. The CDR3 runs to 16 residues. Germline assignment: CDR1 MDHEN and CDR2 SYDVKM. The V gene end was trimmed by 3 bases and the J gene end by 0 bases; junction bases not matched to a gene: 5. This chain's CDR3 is CASSFPRGVSGNTIYF. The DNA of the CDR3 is TGTGCCAGCAGTTTTCCCAGGGGGGTCTCTGGAAACACCATATATTTT.

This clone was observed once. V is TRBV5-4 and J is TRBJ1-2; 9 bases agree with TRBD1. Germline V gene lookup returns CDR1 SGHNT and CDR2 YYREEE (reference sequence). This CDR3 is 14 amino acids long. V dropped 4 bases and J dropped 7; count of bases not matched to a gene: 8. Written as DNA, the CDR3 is TGTGCCAGCAGCGCCGACAGGGGGTCGATTGGCTACACCTTC. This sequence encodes CASSADRGSIGYTF.

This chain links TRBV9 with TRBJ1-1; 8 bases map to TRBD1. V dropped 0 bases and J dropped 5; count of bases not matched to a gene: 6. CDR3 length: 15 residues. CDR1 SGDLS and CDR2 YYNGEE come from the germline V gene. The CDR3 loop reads CASSVGVTGVTEAFF. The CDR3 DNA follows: TGTGCCAGCAGCGTAGGTGTGACAGGGGTGACTGAAGCTTTCTTT. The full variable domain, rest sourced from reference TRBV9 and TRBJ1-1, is DSGVTQTPKHLITATGQRVTLRCSPRSGDLSVYWYQQSLDQGLQFLIQYYNGEERAKGNILERFSAQQFPDLHSELNLSSLELGDSALYFCASSVGVTGVTEAFFGQGTRLTVV.

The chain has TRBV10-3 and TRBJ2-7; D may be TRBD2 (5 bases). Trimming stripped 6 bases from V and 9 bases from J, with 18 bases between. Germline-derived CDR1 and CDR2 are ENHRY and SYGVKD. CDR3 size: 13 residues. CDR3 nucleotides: TGTGCCATCAGCCTCCGGACTCCGGATGGGCAGTACGTC. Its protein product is CAISLRTPDGQYV.

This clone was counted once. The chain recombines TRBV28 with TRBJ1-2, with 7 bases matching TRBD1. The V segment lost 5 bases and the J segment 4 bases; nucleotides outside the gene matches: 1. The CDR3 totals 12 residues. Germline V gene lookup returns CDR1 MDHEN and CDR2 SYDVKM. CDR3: CASSEGAYGYTF. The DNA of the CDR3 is TGTGCCAGCAGTGAGGGGGCCTATGGCTACACCTTC.

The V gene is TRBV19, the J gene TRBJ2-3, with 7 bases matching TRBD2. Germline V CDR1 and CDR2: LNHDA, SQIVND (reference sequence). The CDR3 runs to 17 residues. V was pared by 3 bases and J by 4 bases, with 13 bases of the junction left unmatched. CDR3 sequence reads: CASSINTGLWPPDTQYF. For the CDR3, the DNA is TGTGCCAGTAGTATTAACACGGGACTATGGCCTCCAGATACGCAGTATTTT. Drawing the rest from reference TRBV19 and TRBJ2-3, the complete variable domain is DGGITQSPKYLFRKEGQNVTLSCEQNLNHDAMYWYRQDPGQGLRLIYYSQIVNDFQKGDIAEGYSVSREKKESFPLTVTSAQKNPTAFYLCASSINTGLWPPDTQYFGPGTRLTVL.

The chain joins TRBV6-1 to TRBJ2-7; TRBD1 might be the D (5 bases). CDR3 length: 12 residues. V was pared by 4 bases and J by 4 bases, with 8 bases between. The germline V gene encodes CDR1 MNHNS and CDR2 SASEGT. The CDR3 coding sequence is TGTGCCAGCAGTGTCCCAGGGTACGAGCAGTACGTC. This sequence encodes CASSVPGYEQYV.

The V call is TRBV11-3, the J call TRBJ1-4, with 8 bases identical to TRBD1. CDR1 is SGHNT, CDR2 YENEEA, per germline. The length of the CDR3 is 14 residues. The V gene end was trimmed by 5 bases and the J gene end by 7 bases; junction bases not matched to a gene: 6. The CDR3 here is CASSLRQGTEKLFF. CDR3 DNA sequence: TGTGCCAGCAGCCTTCGACAGGGGACTGAAAAACTGTTTTTT.

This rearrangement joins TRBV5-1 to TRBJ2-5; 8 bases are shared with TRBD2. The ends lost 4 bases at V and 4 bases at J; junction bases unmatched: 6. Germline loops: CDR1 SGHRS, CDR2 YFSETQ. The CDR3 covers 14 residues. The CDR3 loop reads CASSPGGDGETQYF. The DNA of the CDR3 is TGCGCCAGCAGCCCCGGGGGGGACGGAGAGACCCAGTACTTC.

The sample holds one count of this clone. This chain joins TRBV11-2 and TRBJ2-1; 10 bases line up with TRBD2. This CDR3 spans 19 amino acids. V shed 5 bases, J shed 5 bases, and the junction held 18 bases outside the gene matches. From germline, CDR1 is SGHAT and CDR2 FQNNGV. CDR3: CASSPLVLSSGSMNNEQFF. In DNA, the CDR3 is TGTGCCAGCAGCCCCCTTGTACTCTCTAGCGGGAGTATGAACAATGAGCAGTTCTTC. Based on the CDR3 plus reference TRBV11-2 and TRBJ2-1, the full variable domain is EAGVAQSPRYKIIEKRQSVAFWCNPISGHATLYWYQQILGQGPKLLIQFQNNGVVDDSQLPKDRFSAERLKGVDSTLKIQPAKLEDSAVYLCASSPLVLSSGSMNNEQFFGPGTRLTVL.

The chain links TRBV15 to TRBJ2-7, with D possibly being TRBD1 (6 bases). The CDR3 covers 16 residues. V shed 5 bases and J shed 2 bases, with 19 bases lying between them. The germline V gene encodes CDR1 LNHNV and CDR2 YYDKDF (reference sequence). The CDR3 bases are TGTGCCACCAGCCGGGGAGAGGAGACAGGTGCCTACGAGCAGTACTTC. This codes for CATSRGEETGAYEQYF.

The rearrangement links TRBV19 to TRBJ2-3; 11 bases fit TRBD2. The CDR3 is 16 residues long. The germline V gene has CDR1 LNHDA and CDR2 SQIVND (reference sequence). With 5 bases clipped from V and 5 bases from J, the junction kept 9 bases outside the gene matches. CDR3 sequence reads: CASSAGLAERGDTQYF. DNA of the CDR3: TGTGCCAGTAGTGCGGGACTAGCGGAGAGGGGAGATACGCAGTATTTT.

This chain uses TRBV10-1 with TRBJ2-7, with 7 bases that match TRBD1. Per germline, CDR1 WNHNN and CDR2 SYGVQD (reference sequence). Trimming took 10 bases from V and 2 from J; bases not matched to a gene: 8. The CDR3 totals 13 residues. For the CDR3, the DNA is TGCGCCACCCCGGGGACAGAACCCTACGAGCAGTACGTC. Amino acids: CATPGTEPYEQYV.

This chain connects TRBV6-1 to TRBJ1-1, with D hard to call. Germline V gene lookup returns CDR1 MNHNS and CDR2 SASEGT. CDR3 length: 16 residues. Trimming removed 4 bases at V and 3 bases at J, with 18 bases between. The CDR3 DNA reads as TGTGCCAGCAGTGTTCAATATTATGGCGCGGACACTGAAGCTTTCTTT. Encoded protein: CASSVQYYGADTEAFF.

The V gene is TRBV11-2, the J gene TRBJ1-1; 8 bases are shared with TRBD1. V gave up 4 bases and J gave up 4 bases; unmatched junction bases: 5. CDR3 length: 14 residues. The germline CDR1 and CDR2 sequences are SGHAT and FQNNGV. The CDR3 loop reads CASSSQGGGTEAFF. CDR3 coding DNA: TGTGCCAGCAGCTCACAGGGGGGAGGCACTGAAGCTTTCTTT.

CDR3 protein: CASSQFPPARLYEQYV. The CDR3 nucleotides are TGCGCCAGCAGTCAATTTCCCCCGGCCAGGCTCTACGAGCAGTACGTC. This chain joins TRBV23-1 and TRBJ2-7; D is ambiguous. TRBV23-1 is an ORF for which the function is uncertain. CDR3 length: 16 amino acids. V lost 1 base and J 3 bases, leaving 16 bases between the germline ends.

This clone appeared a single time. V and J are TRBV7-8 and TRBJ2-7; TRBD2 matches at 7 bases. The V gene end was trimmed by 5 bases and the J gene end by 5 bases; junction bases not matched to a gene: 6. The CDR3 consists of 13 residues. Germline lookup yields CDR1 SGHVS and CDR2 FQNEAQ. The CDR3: CASSETGGDEQYV. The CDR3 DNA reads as TGTGCCAGCAGCGAAACTGGGGGGGACGAGCAGTACGTC.

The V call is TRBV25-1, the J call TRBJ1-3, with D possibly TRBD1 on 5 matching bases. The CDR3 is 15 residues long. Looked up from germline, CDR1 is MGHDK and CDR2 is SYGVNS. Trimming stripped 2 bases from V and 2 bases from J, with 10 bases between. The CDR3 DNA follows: TGTGCCAGCAGTGAAGGGGCAGTGGCTGGAAACACCATATATTTT. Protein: CASSEGAVAGNTIYF.

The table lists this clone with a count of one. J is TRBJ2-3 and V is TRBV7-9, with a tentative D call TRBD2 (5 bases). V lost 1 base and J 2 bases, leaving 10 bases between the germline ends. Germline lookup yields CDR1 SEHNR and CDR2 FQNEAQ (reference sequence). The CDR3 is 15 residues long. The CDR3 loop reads CASSLGEGYTDTQYF. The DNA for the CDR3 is TGTGCCAGCAGCTTAGGAGAGGGCTACACAGATACGCAGTATTTT.

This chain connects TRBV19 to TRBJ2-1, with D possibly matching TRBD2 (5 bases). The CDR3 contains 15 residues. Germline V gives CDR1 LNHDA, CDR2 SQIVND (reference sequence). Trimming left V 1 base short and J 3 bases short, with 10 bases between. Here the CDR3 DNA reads TGTGCCAGTAGTATAGGAGGGCAGGACTACAATGAGCAGTTCTTC. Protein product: CASSIGGQDYNEQFF.